These 14 T cell receptor beta chains came from one sample sequenced in a study of T cell responses to AZD1222 COVID-19 vaccine. Using immunoSEQ multiplex PCR, the repertoire was profiled, and TCRdb retains in-frame clones only, with some absent. The table records 140,000 to 150,000 clones, about 90% of them present only once. The material sequenced was peripheral blood, taken 28 days after the second AZD1222 dose. The receptors stem from an adult who received the AZD1222 COVID-19 vaccine.

The chain couples TRBV6-5 to TRBJ1-5; 8 bases are a match to TRBD1. CDR3 length: 15 amino acids. The V gene's germline CDR1 is MNHEY and CDR2 SVGAGI. J was trimmed by 0 bases and V by 7 bases; bases with no gene match: 5. CDR3 coding DNA: TGTGCCAGCAATAGACAGGGGAATAGCAATCAGCCCCAGCATTTT. Translating gives CASNRQGNSNQPQHF.

This clone was detected once. The V gene is TRBV7-8, the J gene TRBJ2-7, with 10 bases fitting TRBD2. Germline values: CDR1 SGHVS, CDR2 FQNEAQ. The CDR3 totals 15 residues. V was clipped by 6 bases and J by 6 bases; unmatched bases: 11. CDR3 nucleotides: TGTGCCAGCAGAGTAGGGGCTAGCGGGAGCTCCGAGCAGTACTTC. Its translation: CASRVGASGSSEQYF.

This clone was seen once. The chain links TRBV29-1 to TRBJ1-2; 7 nucleotides line up with TRBD1. J was trimmed by 5 bases and V by 6 bases; bases with no gene match: 9. CDR1 and CDR2 (germline): SQVTM, ANQGSEA. CDR3 length equals 13 residues. CDR3 protein: CSVDTGVGYGYTF. For the CDR3, the DNA is TGCAGCGTGGACACAGGGGTTGGGTATGGCTACACCTTC.

The chain couples TRBV28 to TRBJ1-2; tentatively, D is TRBD1 (5 bases). Germline-derived CDR1 and CDR2 are MDHEN and SYDVKM. Between the trimmed V and J ends, which lost 3 bases and 7 bases, there was a span of 12 bases. The CDR3 contains 13 residues. The CDR3 spells CASSFGAVSGYTF. The CDR3 bases are TGTGCCAGCAGTTTCGGGGCAGTCTCTGGCTACACCTTC.

The chain links TRBV5-1 to TRBJ2-7; TRBD2 matches at 8 bases. Trimming took 1 base from V and 2 from J; bases not matched to a gene: 2. Germline V gene data show CDR1 as SGHRS and CDR2 as YFSETQ. The CDR3 is 14 amino acids. The CDR3 DNA sequence: TGCGCCAGCAGCTTGAGCGGGGGAGCCTACGAGCAGTACTTC. It yields the protein CASSLSGGAYEQYF.

The J gene is TRBJ2-5, the V gene TRBV9; TRBD1 matches 7 bases. This CDR3 is 14 amino acids long. V lost 1 base, J lost 3 bases, and 3 bases stayed unmatched. Looked up from germline, CDR1 is SGDLS and CDR2 is YYNGEE. The CDR3 DNA reads TGTGCCAGCAGCGTACAGGGGGATAAAGAGACCCAGTACTTC. Protein: CASSVQGDKETQYF.

This chain joins TRBV5-1 and TRBJ1-1; possibly TRBD1 for D (6 bases). The length of the CDR3 is 16 residues. Germline V gene data show CDR1 as SGHRS and CDR2 as YFSETQ. The V end was cut by 4 bases, the J end by 0 bases, with 16 bases between. Here the CDR3 reads CASSNRAQAMNTEAFF. The CDR3 nucleotides read TGCGCCAGCAGCAACAGGGCTCAGGCGATGAACACTGAAGCTTTCTTT.

The chain has TRBV29-1 and TRBJ1-1; no clear D. V lost 3 bases to trimming and J lost 5 bases, with 10 bases between them. The CDR3 runs to 12 residues. The germline gives CDR1 SQVTM, CDR2 ANQGSEA. The CDR3 protein is CSVEVFDTEAFF. CDR3 coding DNA: TGCAGCGTTGAGGTTTTTGATACTGAAGCTTTCTTT.

The V call is TRBV5-1, the J call TRBJ1-1, with 7 bases identical to TRBD1. The CDR3 loop spans 14 amino acids. The germline V gene has CDR1 SGHRS and CDR2 YFSETQ. V lost 5 bases, J lost 0 bases, and 4 bases stayed unmatched. This chain's CDR3 is CASSNTGVNTEAFF. The CDR3 region has the DNA TGCGCCAGCAGTAATACAGGGGTGAACACTGAAGCTTTCTTT.

This rearrangement joins TRBV20-1 to TRBJ1-2, with 11 positions matching TRBD1. CDR3 length: 15 residues. CDR1 is DFQATT and CDR2 is SNEGSKA in the germline V gene (reference sequence). V lost 3 bases and J lost 8; bases outside the gene matches: 11. The CDR3 region has the DNA TGCAGTGCTAGTTCATCCGGGACAGGGGGGGGAGGCTACACCTTC. This sequence encodes CSASSSGTGGGGYTF.

This chain uses TRBV19 with TRBJ1-1; D is unclear. Germline V gene data show CDR1 as LNHDA and CDR2 as SQIVND (reference sequence). Trimming stripped 3 bases from V and 1 base from J, with 9 bases between. The CDR3 has 14 amino acids. CDR3 bases: TGTGCCAGTAGTATCTATGCAGCGAACACTGAAGCTTTCTTT. This translates into CASSIYAANTEAFF.

The chain recombines TRBV19 with TRBJ1-5; the D is unclear. The CDR3 consists of 13 residues. Germline loops: CDR1 LNHDA, CDR2 SQIVND (reference sequence). V gave up 8 bases and J gave up 0 bases, with 8 bases separating them. CDR3: CASSPFSNQPQHF. The CDR3 DNA reads TGTGCCAGTTCTCCCTTTAGCAATCAGCCCCAGCATTTT. Full variable domain (rest looked up from reference TRBV19 and TRBJ1-5): DGGITQSPKYLFRKEGQNVTLSCEQNLNHDAMYWYRQDPGQGLRLIYYSQIVNDFQKGDIAEGYSVSREKKESFPLTVTSAQKNPTAFYLCASSPFSNQPQHFGDGTRLSIL.

The chain has TRBV2 and TRBJ2-2, with 10 bases aligning to TRBD2. The length of the CDR3 is 18 residues. Losses at the gene ends were 6 bases for V and 5 bases for J; bases not matched to a gene: 15. Per the germline V gene, CDR1 is SNHLY and CDR2 is FYNNEI. The chain's CDR3 is CASRKGLAFRYGTGELFF. The CDR3 DNA reads as TGTGCCAGCAGGAAGGGACTAGCGTTCCGATATGGGACCGGGGAGCTGTTTTTT.

This chain's CDR3 is CASTGQGEPQSGDPQHF. The CDR3, as DNA: TGTGCCAGCACGGGACAGGGGGAACCACAATCAGGCGATCCCCAGCATTTT. This sequence joins TRBV28 and TRBJ1-5; 11 bases match TRBD1. From germline, CDR1 is MDHEN and CDR2 SYDVKM. Germline trimming cut 7 bases from V and 10 bases from J; bases unmatched to any gene: 18. This CDR3 region has 17 residues.